The 19 T cell receptor beta chains listed next were all sequenced from one sample in a study of long-term antiretroviral therapy in people with HIV. They ran version v3.0 of the immunoSEQ assay at survey level. Measured with immunoSEQ multiplex PCR; TCRdb has only the in-frame clones, and not every one. The sample has 15,000 to 20,000 clones; around 80% are singletons. The source was unsorted PBMCs, collected 0.3 years before starting antiretroviral therapy. These receptors came from a man in his forties or fifties with HIV.

The V gene is TRBV5-1, the J gene TRBJ2-3, with a tentative D call TRBD2 (5 bases). The CDR3 runs to 14 residues. The germline CDR1 and CDR2 sequences are SGHRS and YFSETQ. The V and J ends lost 4 bases and 1 base respectively, with 10 bases between them. The CDR3 loop reads CASSPDSGTDTQYF. The CDR3 region has the DNA TGCGCCAGCAGCCCCGATAGCGGCACAGATACGCAGTATTTT.

The chain recombines TRBV6-6 with TRBJ2-7; 7 nucleotides line up with TRBD1. Unmatched junction bases numbered 12, after V lost 9 bases and J lost 1 base. The CDR3 runs to 15 residues. Per germline, CDR1 MNHNY and CDR2 SVGAGI (reference sequence). Here the CDR3 DNA reads TGTGCCAGTAGACCCGGAGCAGGGGGTTCCTACGAGCAGTACTTC. Translating it yields CASRPGAGGSYEQYF.

This clone was observed a handful of times. V gene TRBV2 combines with J gene TRBJ1-3; D ambiguous. CDR1 is SNHLY and CDR2 is FYNNEI in the germline V gene. The ends were cut back, 8 bases at V and 4 bases at J, with 6 bases in the middle. This CDR3 is built from 11 residues. CDR3 nucleotide sequence: TGTGCCAGCGAGACAGGAAACACCATATATTTT. It yields the protein CASETGNTIYF.

J is TRBJ1-1 and V is TRBV9; 9 nucleotides match TRBD1. This CDR3 has 14 residues. From germline, CDR1 is SGDLS and CDR2 YYNGEE. J gave up 7 bases and V 0 bases, and 4 bases lay outside the gene matches. In DNA, the CDR3 is TGTGCCAGCAGCGTAGTGACAGGGGGGGTTGAAGCTTTCTTT. Encoded protein: CASSVVTGGVEAFF.

The rearrangement links TRBV6-1 to TRBJ1-2, with TRBD1 identical over 7 bases. The CDR3 runs to 13 residues. V lost 6 bases to trimming and J lost 3 bases; unmatched junction nucleotides: 4. The germline V gene encodes CDR1 MNHNS and CDR2 SASEGT. CDR3 protein: CASRRGQDYGYTF. The CDR3 nucleotides read TGTGCCAGCAGGAGGGGGCAGGACTATGGCTACACCTTC.

This chain connects TRBV7-8 to TRBJ1-6; no clear D. Trimming took 6 bases from V and 3 from J, leaving 15 bases between them. This CDR3 region has 16 residues. Germline CDR1 is SGHVS and CDR2 is FQNEAQ. The CDR3 loop reads CASSIRAQIYNSPLHF. In DNA, the CDR3 is TGTGCCAGCAGTATCCGGGCCCAAATCTATAATTCACCCCTCCACTTT.

The rearrangement uses TRBV5-1 and TRBJ2-1; 7 nucleotides align to TRBD1. Trimming at V came to 4 bases and at J to 7 bases, leaving 2 bases not matched to a gene. The CDR3 runs 12 residues. Germline V gene sequence: CDR1 SGHRS, CDR2 YFSETQ. The CDR3, as DNA: TGCGCCAGCAGCGAGACAGGGAATGAGCAGTTCTTC. It encodes CASSETGNEQFF.

The J gene is TRBJ2-1, the V gene TRBV19; D perhaps matches TRBD2 (6 bases). This CDR3 spans 15 amino acids. Trimming left V 3 bases short and J 4 bases short, with 13 bases between. Germline V lookup: CDR1 LNHDA, CDR2 SQIVND (reference sequence). The CDR3 protein is CASSIASAGYNEQFF. For the CDR3, the DNA is TGTGCCAGTAGTATTGCTAGCGCCGGTTACAATGAGCAGTTCTTC.

This clone has a handful of counts. V and J are TRBV4-3 and TRBJ1-5, with D possibly matching TRBD1 (5 bases). Germline CDR1 is LGHNA and CDR2 is YSLEER. V dropped 3 bases and J dropped 3 bases, with 6 bases sitting between them. The CDR3 runs 13 residues. The CDR3 spells CASSQGLNQPQHF. The CDR3 DNA is TGCGCCAGCAGCCAGGGGCTCAATCAGCCCCAGCATTTT.

In this sample, this clone turned up a few times. J is TRBJ1-2 and V is TRBV21-1. TRBV21-1 is classified as a pseudogene. This CDR3 comprises 11 residues. The CDR3 loop is CASSADYGYTF. The CDR3 coding sequence is TGTGCCAGCAGCGCCGACTATGGCTACACCTTC.

This rearrangement joins TRBV27 to TRBJ2-3; D not resolved. The CDR3 is 11 amino acids. Germline CDR1 reads MNHEY; CDR2 reads SMNVEV (reference sequence). Trimming took off 10 bases at V and 5 bases at J, with 10 bases between the two ends. The CDR3 reads CATHWRDTQYF. For the CDR3, the DNA is TGTGCCACCCATTGGAGAGATACGCAGTATTTT.

The chain has TRBV18 and TRBJ1-2; maybe TRBD1 (5 bases). CDR1 is KGHSH and CDR2 is LQKENI in the germline V gene. The CDR3 has 16 amino acids. V was cut by 2 bases and J by 2 bases, with 15 bases left in between. Here the CDR3 DNA reads TGTGCCAGCTCACCAACCCCCAGGGACCTCAACTATGGCTACACCTTC. Residues: CASSPTPRDLNYGYTF.

The V call is TRBV5-4, the J call TRBJ2-7; 7 positions match TRBD2. CDR1 is SGHNT and CDR2 is YYREEE in the germline V gene (reference sequence). V was clipped by 5 bases and J by 3 bases; unmatched bases: 8. The CDR3 runs to 14 residues. CDR3 DNA sequence: TGTGCCAGCAGTCCGGGGGGTCTAAACTACGAGCAGTACTTC. It specifies CASSPGGLNYEQYF.

A few counts support this clone. V and J are TRBV19 and TRBJ2-7; 10 nucleotides match TRBD1. The CDR3 spans 14 residues. The germline V gene has CDR1 LNHDA and CDR2 SQIVND (reference sequence). Trimming took 6 bases from V and 5 from J; bases not matched to a gene: 7. The CDR3 nucleotides are TGTGCCAGTAGCTGGGACAGGGGCGGCGACGAGCAGTACTTC. Amino acid sequence: CASSWDRGGDEQYF.

This chain connects TRBV11-2 to TRBJ1-1; D remains unclear. The V and J ends lost 0 bases and 4 bases respectively, with 15 bases between them. Germline CDR1 reads SGHAT; CDR2 reads FQNNGV. The CDR3 contains 16 residues. The CDR3 DNA follows: TGTGCCAGCAGCTTAGATCGACTGGGATTTGGCACTGAAGCTTTCTTT. This sequence encodes CASSLDRLGFGTEAFF.

The chain has TRBV7-2 and TRBJ2-5; D is uncertain. Germline CDR1 reads SGHTA; CDR2 reads FQGNSA. This CDR3 spans 11 amino acids. Trimming took 4 bases from V and 5 from J, leaving 5 bases between them. CDR3: CASSYRETQYF. The CDR3 nucleotides are TGTGCCAGCAGCTACCGGGAGACCCAGTACTTC.

The CDR3 sequence: CASSSGLVQETQYF. In DNA, the CDR3 is TGTGCCAGCAGCTCCGGACTGGTCCAAGAGACCCAGTACTTC. The chain links TRBV5-8 to TRBJ2-5; D may be TRBD2 (5 bases). Per the germline V gene, CDR1 is SGHTS and CDR2 is YDEGEE. This CDR3 is built from 14 residues. V was shortened by 3 bases and J by 1 base, with 10 bases between the two germline ends.

V gene TRBV18 combines with J gene TRBJ2-1; 8 positions match TRBD1. V dropped 3 bases and J dropped 1; count of bases not matched to a gene: 2. The length of the CDR3 is 15 residues. CDR1 and CDR2 from the germline V gene are KGHSH and LQKENI. CDR3 amino acids: CASSPRDRSYNEQFF. The CDR3 coding sequence is TGTGCCAGCTCACCCAGGGACAGGTCCTACAATGAGCAGTTCTTC. The variable domain in full, completed from reference TRBV18 and TRBJ2-1, reads NAGVMQNPRHLVRRRGQEARLRCSPMKGHSHVYWYRQLPEEGLKFMVYLQKENIIDESGMPKERFSAEFPKEGPSILRIQQVVRGDSAAYFCASSPRDRSYNEQFFGPGTRLTVL.

This chain joins TRBV9 and TRBJ2-6; D is unclear. This CDR3 is 14 amino acids long. Trimming removed 2 bases at V and 1 base at J, with 4 bases between. Germline assignment: CDR1 SGDLS and CDR2 YYNGEE. DNA for the CDR3: TGTGCCAGCAGCGTTTTGTCTGGGGCCAACGTCCTGACTTTC. Protein: CASSVLSGANVLTF.